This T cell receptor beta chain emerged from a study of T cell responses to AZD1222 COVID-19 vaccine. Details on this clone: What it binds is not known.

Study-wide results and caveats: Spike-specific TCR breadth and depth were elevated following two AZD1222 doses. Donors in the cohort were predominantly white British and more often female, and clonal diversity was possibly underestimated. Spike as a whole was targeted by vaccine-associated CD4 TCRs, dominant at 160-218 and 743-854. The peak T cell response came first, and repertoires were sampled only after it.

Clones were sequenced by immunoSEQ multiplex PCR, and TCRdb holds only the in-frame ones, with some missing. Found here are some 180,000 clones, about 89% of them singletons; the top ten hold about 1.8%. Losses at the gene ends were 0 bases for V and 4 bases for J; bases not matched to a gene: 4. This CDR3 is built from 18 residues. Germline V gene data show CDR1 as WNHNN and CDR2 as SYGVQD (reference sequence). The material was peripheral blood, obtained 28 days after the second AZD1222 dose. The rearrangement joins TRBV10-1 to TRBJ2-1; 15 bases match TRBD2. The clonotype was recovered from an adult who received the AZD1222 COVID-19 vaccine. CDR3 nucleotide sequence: TGCGCCAGCAGTGAGTCGAGGACTAGCGGGGGGGGATACAATGAGCAGTTCTTC. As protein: CASSESRTSGGGYNEQFF.